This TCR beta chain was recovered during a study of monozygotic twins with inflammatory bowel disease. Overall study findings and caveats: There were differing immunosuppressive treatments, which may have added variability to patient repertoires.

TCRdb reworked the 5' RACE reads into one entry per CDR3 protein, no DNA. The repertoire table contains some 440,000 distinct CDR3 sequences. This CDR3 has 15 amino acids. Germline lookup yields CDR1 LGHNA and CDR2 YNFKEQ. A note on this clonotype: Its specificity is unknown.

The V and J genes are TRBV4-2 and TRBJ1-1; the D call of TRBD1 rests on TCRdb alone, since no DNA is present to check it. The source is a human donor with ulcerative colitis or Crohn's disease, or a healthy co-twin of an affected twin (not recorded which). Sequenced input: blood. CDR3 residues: CASSKQGQGNTEAFF.